This TCR beta chain was obtained from a study of regulatory T cells in long-lasting Graves disease. Study conclusions and caveats: Researchers examined only peripheral blood and not thyroid tissue. Persistent Graves' cases showed lower TCR diversity than newly diagnosed cases. Accuracy was possibly reduced by small sample size. Persistent disease preferred TRBV28, TRBJ1-2 and TRBJ2-5.

CDR3-region Arm-PCR and iRepertoire HTBI primers produced the TCR beta libraries. Each CDR3 protein is one row after TCRdb ran MiXCR on the multiplex PCR reads. The sample lists about 420,000 distinct CDR3 sequences, about a quarter occurring once. This clonotype was observed a handful of times. The antigen is unknown. Time point defined: persistent/refractory GD, antithyroid drugs over 5 years with positive TRAb. With RNA extracted from PBMCs as input, the TCR library was made. The germline V and J ends were trimmed by 2 bases and 7 bases, with 14 bases remaining between them. CDR3 length equals 14 residues. Per germline, CDR1 GTSNPN and CDR2 SVGIG (reference sequence).

This clonotype was sampled from a female donor with Graves disease. The J gene is TRBJ1-4, the V gene TRBV30; D is unresolved. The source material was peripheral blood mononuclear cells (PBMCs), sampled when the disease was refractory, from a patient treated with antithyroid drugs. CDR3 DNA: TGTGCCTGGAGTACCACCCCCGGTCGTGAAAAACTGTTTTTT. Encoded protein: CAWSTTPGREKLFF.